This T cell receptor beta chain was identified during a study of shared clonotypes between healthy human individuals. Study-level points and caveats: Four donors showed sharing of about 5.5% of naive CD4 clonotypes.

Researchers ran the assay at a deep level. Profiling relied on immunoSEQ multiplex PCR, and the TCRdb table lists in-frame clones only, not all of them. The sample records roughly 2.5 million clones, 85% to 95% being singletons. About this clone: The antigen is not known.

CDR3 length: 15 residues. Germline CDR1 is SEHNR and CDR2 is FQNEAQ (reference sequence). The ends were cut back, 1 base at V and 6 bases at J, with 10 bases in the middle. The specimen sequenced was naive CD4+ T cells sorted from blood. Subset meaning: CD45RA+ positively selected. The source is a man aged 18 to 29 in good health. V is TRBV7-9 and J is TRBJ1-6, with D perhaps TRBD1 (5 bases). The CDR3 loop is CASSLVGGGNSPLHF. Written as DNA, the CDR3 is TGTGCCAGCAGCTTAGTTGGGGGGGGTAATTCACCCCTCCACTTT.